The 29 T cell receptor beta chains given below trace back to one sample, sequenced in a study of blood T cell repertoires in COVID-19. The protocol was immunoSEQ multiplex PCR, while the TCRdb copy is restricted to in-frame clones and leaves out a portion. The table records approximately 34,000 clones, approximately 84% of them present only once. The specimen was peripheral blood. The receptors derive from a man between 65 and 85 years old with COVID-19, enrolled during active disease.

This chain uses TRBV7-6 with TRBJ1-3, with a weak D call TRBD1 (6 bases). Germline assignment: CDR1 SGHVS and CDR2 FNYEAQ. The CDR3 is 16 amino acids. The germline V and J ends were trimmed by 0 bases and 4 bases, with 13 bases remaining between them. For the CDR3, the DNA is TGTGCCAGCAGCTTAGCGCCGGCAGGGGCGGGAAACACCATATATTTT. Amino acid sequence: CASSLAPAGAGNTIYF.

The chain carries TRBV25-1 and TRBJ1-1, with a weak D call TRBD1 (5 bases). Looked up from germline, CDR1 is MGHDK and CDR2 is SYGVNS. Between the trimmed V and J ends, which lost 6 bases and 3 bases, there was a span of 11 bases. The CDR3 is 13 amino acids. This CDR3 is CASRDGGYTEAFF. The CDR3 region has the DNA TGTGCCAGCAGGGACGGGGGGTACACTGAAGCTTTCTTT.

The chain has TRBV5-1 and TRBJ2-7; 9 nucleotides line up with TRBD2. This CDR3 has 16 residues. With 4 bases clipped from V and 2 bases from J, the junction kept 10 bases outside the gene matches. Germline CDR1 reads SGHRS; CDR2 reads YFSETQ. As DNA, the CDR3 is TGCGCCAGCAGCCCAAGGGCTAGCGGGAAAACCTACGAGCAGTACTTC. Protein: CASSPRASGKTYEQYF.

The V and J genes are TRBV11-2 and TRBJ1-1; maybe TRBD1 (6 bases). CDR3 length: 15 amino acids. Germline loops: CDR1 SGHAT, CDR2 FQNNGV. V shed 0 bases and J shed 1 base, with 9 bases lying between them. CDR3: CASSLEGAPNTEAFF. DNA for the CDR3: TGTGCCAGCAGCTTAGAGGGGGCCCCGAACACTGAAGCTTTCTTT.

The rearrangement uses TRBV19 and TRBJ1-1; TRBD1 might be the D (5 bases). Germline V gene lookup returns CDR1 LNHDA and CDR2 SQIVND (reference sequence). The V gene lost 4 bases and the J gene lost 5 bases, with 17 bases spanning the gap. There are 15 residues in the CDR3. CDR3 region: CASSTFRVGKTEAFF. DNA of the CDR3: TGTGCCAGTAGTACCTTCAGGGTGGGCAAGACTGAAGCTTTCTTT.

V gene TRBV27 combines with J gene TRBJ2-1; D call uncertain. CDR1 and CDR2 from the germline V gene are MNHEY and SMNVEV (reference sequence). V lost 5 bases and J 5 bases, leaving 16 bases between the germline ends. The CDR3 is made up of 15 amino acids. CDR3 sequence: CASSRALGAHNEQFF. CDR3 nucleotide sequence: TGTGCCAGCAGTCGTGCGTTAGGAGCTCACAATGAGCAGTTCTTC.

This clone was observed a single time. V gene TRBV30 combines with J gene TRBJ2-2, with TRBD2 identical over 9 bases. The CDR3 contains 16 residues. Losses at the gene ends were 0 bases for V and 7 bases for J; bases not matched to a gene: 9. CDR1 and CDR2 from the germline V gene are GTSNPN and SVGIG (reference sequence). In nucleotides, the CDR3 is TGTGCCTGGAGTGTAGGGGCGGGAGGGCCCAGCGGGGAGCTGTTTTTT. As protein: CAWSVGAGGPSGELFF.

This chain uses TRBV24-1 with TRBJ2-1; a possible D gene is TRBD2 (7 bases). V was pared by 7 bases and J by 3 bases, with 15 bases between. Germline values: CDR1 KGHDR, CDR2 SFDVKD. The CDR3 runs 15 residues. In nucleotides, the CDR3 is TGTGCCACCAGAGGACAGCGGGACCACTACAATGAGCAGTTCTTC. Protein: CATRGQRDHYNEQFF.

V gene TRBV5-1 combines with J gene TRBJ2-2; D not certain. Trimming shortened V by 0 bases and J by 4 bases, and 10 bases separated the two germline ends. Looked up from germline, CDR1 is SGHRS and CDR2 is YFSETQ. CDR3 length equals 15 residues. In nucleotides, the CDR3 is TGCGCCAGCAGCTTGGCCACAGTGGGCACCGGGGAGCTGTTTTTT. It translates to CASSLATVGTGELFF. Full variable domain (outside the CDR3, taken from reference TRBV5-1 and TRBJ2-2): KAGVTQTPRYLIKTRGQQVTLSCSPISGHRSVSWYQQTPGQGLQFLFEYFSETQRNKGNFPGRFSGRQFSNSRSEMNVSTLELGDSALYLCASSLATVGTGELFFGEGSRLTVL.

This clone has only a few counts. The chain combines TRBV7-2 with TRBJ1-2; tentatively, D is TRBD1 (6 bases). The germline gives CDR1 SGHTA, CDR2 FQGNSA. The germline V and J ends were trimmed by 4 bases and 4 bases, with 16 bases remaining between them. The CDR3 is made up of 15 amino acids. CDR3 sequence: CASSSTGFRGYGYTF. The CDR3 bases are TGTGCCAGCAGCTCCACAGGGTTTCGCGGCTATGGCTACACCTTC. Using reference TRBV7-2 and TRBJ1-2 for the parts outside the CDR3, the full variable domain is GAGVSQSPSNKVTEKGKDVELRCDPISGHTALYWYRQSLGQGLEFLIYFQGNSAPDKSGLPSDRFSAERTGGSVSTLTIQRTQQEDSAVYLCASSSTGFRGYGYTFGSGTRLTVV.

The rearrangement joins TRBV29-1 to TRBJ2-2, with TRBD2 identical over 8 bases. The germline gives CDR1 SQVTM, CDR2 ANQGSEA. Losses at the gene ends were 7 bases for V and 4 bases for J; bases not matched to a gene: 5. The CDR3 extends over 13 amino acids. The CDR3 DNA reads as TGCAGCGGGAAGCGGGAGTTCACCGGGGAGCTGTTTTTT. As protein: CSGKREFTGELFF.

The chain links TRBV5-5 to TRBJ2-7; possibly TRBD1 for D (6 bases). The germline V gene has CDR1 SGHKS and CDR2 YYEKEE (reference sequence). Trimming shortened V by 4 bases and J by 2 bases, and 13 bases separated the two germline ends. CDR3 length: 14 amino acids. CDR3 DNA: TGTGCCAGCAGCAACAGGGCTGTCCCCTACGAGCAGTACTTC. It is translated as CASSNRAVPYEQYF. Full variable domain (rest looked up from reference TRBV5-5 and TRBJ2-7): DAGVTQSPTHLIKTRGQQVTLRCSPISGHKSVSWYQQVLGQGPQFIFQYYEKEERGRGNFPDRFSARQFPNYSSELNVNALLLGDSALYLCASSNRAVPYEQYFGPGTRLTVT.

This clone was observed a few times. This chain uses TRBV27 with TRBJ1-1; weak D call: TRBD1 (5 bases). Germline V gene sequence: CDR1 MNHEY, CDR2 SMNVEV (reference sequence). V lost 6 bases and J lost 1, with 18 bases in between. This CDR3 region has 16 residues. The CDR3 loop reads CASSPPSGRKNTEAFF. The CDR3 nucleotides read TGTGCCAGCAGCCCCCCATCAGGGAGGAAGAACACTGAAGCTTTCTTT.

J is TRBJ1-4 and V is TRBV19; D is unresolved. CDR3 length: 16 residues. The V end lost 7 bases, the J end lost 0 bases, and 15 bases lay between the germline ends. The germline gives CDR1 LNHDA, CDR2 SQIVND (reference sequence). The DNA for the CDR3 is TGTGCCAGTAATTATAACAGAGCCACAACTAATGAAAAACTGTTTTTT. It specifies CASNYNRATTNEKLFF.

This chain connects TRBV6-6 to TRBJ2-7, with 7 bases that match TRBD1. Germline CDR1 reads MNHNY; CDR2 reads SVGAGI (reference sequence). The CDR3 has 14 amino acids. V was pared by 4 bases and J by 1 base, with 4 bases of the junction left unmatched. The CDR3 loop is CASSFTGDSYEQYF. The CDR3 DNA reads as TGTGCCAGCAGTTTTACAGGGGATTCCTACGAGCAGTACTTC.

The chain employs TRBV3-1 (or the pseudogene TRBV3-2) and TRBJ2-3; 11 bases fit TRBD2. Trimming cost V 1 base and J 7 bases; bases outside gene matches: 13. The CDR3 length is 18 residues. The germline V gene has CDR1 LGHDT and CDR2 YNNKEL (reference sequence). CDR3 nucleotide sequence: TGTGCCAGCAGCCAAGTTAGACTTCTAGCGGGAGGTTCACATACGCAGTATTTT. It translates to CASSQVRLLAGGSHTQYF.

The V and J genes are TRBV27 and TRBJ2-1; TRBD1 matches 8 bases. Germline trimming cut 8 bases from V and 4 bases from J; bases unmatched to any gene: 10. This CDR3 comprises 15 residues. CDR1 is MNHEY and CDR2 is SMNVEV in the germline V gene (reference sequence). The CDR3 coding sequence is TGTGCCAGCCACTTTCAGGGGGCGCTTTACAATGAGCAGTTCTTC. It is translated as CASHFQGALYNEQFF.

The rearrangement links TRBV5-8 to TRBJ2-1; TRBD1 is a possible D gene (5 bases). Trimming pared 6 bases from V and 2 bases from J, leaving 21 bases between. Looked up from germline, CDR1 is SGHTS and CDR2 is YDEGEE. This CDR3 region has 17 residues. The chain's CDR3 is CASTAIQGLPPYNEQFF. The CDR3 DNA is TGTGCCAGCACCGCCATCCAGGGTCTCCCTCCCTACAATGAGCAGTTCTTC.

This chain connects TRBV19 to TRBJ1-3; 7 bases map to TRBD1. Germline CDR1 is LNHDA and CDR2 is SQIVND (reference sequence). The junction had 5 bases not matched to a gene; V was cut back by 10 bases and J by 2 bases. This CDR3 has 13 amino acids. For the CDR3, the DNA is TGTGCCACCTGGGACAGACCTGGAAACACCATATATTTT. Its translation is CATWDRPGNTIYF.

J is TRBJ1-1 and V is TRBV5-1; D uncertain. CDR1 is SGHRS, CDR2 YFSETQ, per germline. This CDR3 contains 13 residues. V lost 4 bases to trimming and J lost 0 bases, with 7 bases between them. The CDR3 reads CASSPTMNTEAFF. The CDR3 nucleotides are TGCGCCAGCAGCCCAACTATGAACACTGAAGCTTTCTTT.

The table lists this clone with a count of one. The V gene is TRBV5-1, the J gene TRBJ2-1; TRBD1 matches at 7 bases. This CDR3 is 15 amino acids long. V trimming: 2 bases; J trimming: 4 bases; junction bases outside the gene matches: 6. Germline assignment: CDR1 SGHRS and CDR2 YFSETQ. CDR3 bases: TGCGCCAGCAGCTTAGACAGGGTCCCATACAATGAGCAGTTCTTC. This codes for CASSLDRVPYNEQFF.

This clone was seen once. The chain joins TRBV7-9 to TRBJ1-6; D gene unclear. The CDR3 consists of 13 residues. V was pared by 2 bases and J by 9 bases, with 8 bases between. Germline CDR1 SEHNR, CDR2 FQNEAQ (reference sequence). The CDR3 sequence: CASSLIGGSPLHF. In DNA form, the CDR3 reads TGTGCCAGCAGCTTAATAGGAGGTTCACCCCTCCACTTT.

The chain is built from TRBV7-9 and TRBJ2-1; 13 nucleotides agree with TRBD2. CDR3 length equals 14 residues. V was clipped by 5 bases and J by 6 bases; unmatched bases: 1. CDR1 and CDR2 (germline): SEHNR, FQNEAQ (reference sequence). This CDR3 reads CASSRTSGSNEQFF. CDR3 nucleotide sequence: TGTGCCAGCAGCCGGACTAGCGGGAGCAATGAGCAGTTCTTC.

The J gene is TRBJ2-7, the V gene TRBV19; 9 bases agree with TRBD2. CDR1 LNHDA and CDR2 SQIVND come from the germline V gene (reference sequence). The junction had 17 bases not matched to a gene; V was cut back by 6 bases and J by 2 bases. The CDR3 has 18 amino acids. CDR3 DNA sequence: TGTGCCAGTAGCCCCCAGGGCCTGATGACTAGCGGCACCTACGAGCAGTACTTC. Amino acid sequence: CASSPQGLMTSGTYEQYF.

This sequence joins TRBV7-9 and TRBJ1-6; TRBD1 might be the D (5 bases). Germline CDR1 is SEHNR and CDR2 is FQNEAQ (reference sequence). This CDR3 comprises 17 residues. V was cut by 5 bases and J by 6 bases, with 20 bases left in between. The DNA for the CDR3 is TGTGCCAGCAGCACCGAGGGACTGACCCGGGGTAATTCACCCCTCCACTTT. Its translation: CASSTEGLTRGNSPLHF.

Comment on this clone: A junction boundary mismatches the germline segment, possibly from a read error. CDR3 coding DNA: TGCAGTATTCATACGCAGTATTTT. This encodes CSIHTQYF. The rearrangement links TRBV27 to TRBJ2-3; no definite D call. Per germline, CDR1 MNHEY and CDR2 SMNVEV (reference sequence). This CDR3 region has 8 residues.

The chain uses TRBV6-5 and TRBJ2-5; weak D call: TRBD1 (5 bases). The CDR3 covers 14 residues. Germline CDR1 and CDR2: MNHEY and SVGAGI. The V and J ends lost 2 bases and 4 bases respectively, with 11 bases between them. Written as DNA, the CDR3 is TGTGCCAGCAGTTACAACAGGATTATAGAGACCCAGTACTTC. It specifies CASSYNRIIETQYF.

This clone was counted a few times. This chain uses TRBV27 with TRBJ1-1, with TRBD1 identical over 7 bases. The V segment lost 7 bases and the J segment 5 bases; nucleotides outside the gene matches: 10. Germline V gives CDR1 MNHEY, CDR2 SMNVEV (reference sequence). This CDR3 has 14 residues. CDR3: CASIPIGGGTEAFF. The CDR3 bases are TGTGCCAGCATCCCCATAGGGGGCGGGACTGAAGCTTTCTTT.

This clone appeared once. J is TRBJ2-5 and V is TRBV18, with a possible D match to TRBD1 (6 bases). Deletions cut 3 bases from V and 1 base from J, with 9 bases between. The germline V gene encodes CDR1 KGHSH and CDR2 LQKENI. The CDR3 runs 14 residues. This chain's CDR3 is CASSPRDTQETQYF. CDR3 nucleotides: TGTGCCAGCTCACCTCGGGACACCCAAGAGACCCAGTACTTC.